This record looks at one TCR beta chain sequence and its context. This entry belongs to a study of blood T cell repertoires in COVID-19. Across the study: The origin of the acute and convalescent COVID-19 samples was the United States, Italy and Spain. From T cells, B-cell-depleted T cells, or PBMCs came the material, which was cDNA or gDNA.

Trimming took off 4 bases at V and 3 bases at J, with 12 bases between the two ends. The CDR3 has 14 residues. Germline assignment: CDR1 SEHNR and CDR2 FQNEAQ (reference sequence). Original analysis: Amplified reference gene primers provided the basis for estimating nucleated cell counts. Method: immunoSEQ multiplex PCR; TCRdb's copy keeps in-frame clones and lacks some. The DNA gave D and trimming, while V, J and clone size come from that table. Of tens of thousands of clones listed, under 85% are singletons. Sequencing used peripheral blood. The gene calls are TRBV7-9 and TRBJ2-5; D unresolved. This TCR was recovered from a human donor in a cohort sampled during active COVID-19. CDR3 sequence reads: CASSSLSPKETQYF. The CDR3 bases are TGTGCCAGCAGCTCCTTGAGCCCGAAAGAGACCCAGTACTTC.